This section outlines one T cell receptor beta chain sequence together with its context. The antigen remains unidentified. The sample is drawn from a study of OX40 agonist ivuxolimab in advanced cancers. Regarding the study as a whole: Antigen targets of the expanded peripheral T cells went undetermined. At 0.1-3.0 mg/kg, partial responders had clonal expansion among the lowest observed.

Trimming took 7 bases from V and 4 from J, leaving 10 bases between them. Germline V gene lookup returns CDR1 SQVTM and CDR2 ANQGSEA. CDR3 size: 12 residues. TCRdb keeps only in-frame clones here, not all; method: immunoSEQ multiplex PCR. The sample lists around 62,000 clones, approximately 86% occurring once. The material was CD4+ or CD8+ T cells sorted from blood, obtained in a trial of the OX40 agonist ivuxolimab. This TCR was sampled from an adult with an advanced solid tumor such as melanoma, head and neck, liver or kidney cancer. The chain joins TRBV29-1 to TRBJ1-4; no firm D call. The CDR3 bases are TGCAGCGCCGGGATCAGTAATGAAAAACTGTTTTTT. Translating gives CSAGISNEKLFF.